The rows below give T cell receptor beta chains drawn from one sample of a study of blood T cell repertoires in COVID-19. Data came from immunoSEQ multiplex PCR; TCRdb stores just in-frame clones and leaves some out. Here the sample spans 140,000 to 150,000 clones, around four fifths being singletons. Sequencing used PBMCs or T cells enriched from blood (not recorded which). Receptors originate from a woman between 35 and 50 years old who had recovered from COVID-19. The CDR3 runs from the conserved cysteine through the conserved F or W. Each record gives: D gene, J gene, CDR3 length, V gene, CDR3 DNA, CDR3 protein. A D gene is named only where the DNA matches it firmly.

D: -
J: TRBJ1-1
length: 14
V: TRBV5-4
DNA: TGTGCCAGCAGCTTGAGGGGAGGGGACACTGAAGCTTTCTTT
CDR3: CASSLRGGDTEAFF

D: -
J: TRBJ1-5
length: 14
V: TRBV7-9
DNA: TGTGCCAGCAGCTTAGATTCCGCGGGGGACTTCCAGCATTTT
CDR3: CASSLDSAGDFQHF

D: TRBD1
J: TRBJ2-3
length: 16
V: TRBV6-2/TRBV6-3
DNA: TGTGCCAGCAGTCTCAGTGACAGGGGGCTCGCAGATACGCAGTATTTT
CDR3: CASSLSDRGLADTQYF

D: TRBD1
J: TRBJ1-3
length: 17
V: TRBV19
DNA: TGTGCCAGTAGTATTGAGGGACAGGGCTACTCTGGAAACACCATATATTTT
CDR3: CASSIEGQGYSGNTIYF

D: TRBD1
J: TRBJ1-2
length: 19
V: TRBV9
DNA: TGTGCCAGCAGCGACCCAGGCAGGGGGCGGCCTGCCGGGTTATATGGCTACACCTTC
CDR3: CASSDPGRGRPAGLYGYTF

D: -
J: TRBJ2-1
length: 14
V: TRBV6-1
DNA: TGTGCCAGCAGTGAAGCGGGGAGTGGCAATGAGCAGTTCTTC
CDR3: CASSEAGSGNEQFF

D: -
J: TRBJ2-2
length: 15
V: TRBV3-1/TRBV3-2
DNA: TGTGCCAGCAGCCAGCGGAGCGTTGGAACCGGGGAGCTGTTTTTT
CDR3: CASSQRSVGTGELFF

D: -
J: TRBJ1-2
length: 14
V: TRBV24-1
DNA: TGTGCCACCAGTGACTCCGACTCTTACTATGGCTACACCTTC
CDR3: CATSDSDSYYGYTF

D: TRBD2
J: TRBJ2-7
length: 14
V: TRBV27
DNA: TGTGCCAGCAGTTTATCTGAGGCTAGCGGGGAGCAGTACTTC
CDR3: CASSLSEASGEQYF

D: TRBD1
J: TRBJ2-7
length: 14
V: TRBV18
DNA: TGTGCCAGCTCTCTTGGACAGGGTACCTACGAGCAGTACTTC
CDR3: CASSLGQGTYEQYF

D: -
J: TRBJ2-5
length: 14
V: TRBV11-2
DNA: TGTGCCAGCAGCTTATACAACGACGGGGAGACCCAGTACTTC
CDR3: CASSLYNDGETQYF